A selection of T cell receptor beta chains follows, all from one sample in a study of control samples from healthy donors and cancer patients. TCRdb's table, derived via immunoSEQ multiplex PCR, lists solely in-frame clones and lacks some. The sample lists tens of thousands of clones, roughly 90% occurring once. Sequences were obtained from PBMCs. Source of these receptors: a man aged 25-45 years with colorectal cancer. The CDR3 runs from the conserved cysteine through the conserved F or W. Fields, in order: clone size, V gene, J gene, D gene, CDR3 DNA, CDR3 protein. A D gene is named only where the DNA matches it firmly. Part of the rows lack a size; the others show once, few, many or a class for expanded clones.

abundance: few
v_gene: TRBV18
j_gene: TRBJ1-3
d_gene: NA
CDR3nt: TGTGCCAGCTCACCAGCGGGGGCTGGAAACACCATATATTTT
CDR3aa: CASSPAGAGNTIYF

abundance: NA
v_gene: TRBV19
j_gene: TRBJ1-2
d_gene: TRBD1
CDR3nt: TGTGCCAGCAGGGGGCAAGTCTATGGCTACACCTTC
CDR3aa: CASRGQVYGYTF

abundance: NA
v_gene: TRBV29-1
j_gene: TRBJ1-2
d_gene: NA
CDR3nt: TGCAGCGTTGCGAAACAGGGAGGGCATGGCTACACCTTC
CDR3aa: CSVAKQGGHGYTF

abundance: NA
v_gene: TRBV11-2
j_gene: TRBJ2-7
d_gene: NA
CDR3nt: TGTGCCAGCAGTTCAGACCAGGGCGAGCAGTACTTC
CDR3aa: CASSSDQGEQYF

abundance: NA
v_gene: TRBV5-1
j_gene: TRBJ2-1
d_gene: TRBD2
CDR3nt: TGCGCCAGCAGCTTGGGACTAGCGGGGACCTCTTACAATGAGCAGTTCTTC
CDR3aa: CASSLGLAGTSYNEQFF

abundance: NA
v_gene: TRBV4-1
j_gene: TRBJ1-6
d_gene: NA
CDR3nt: TGCGCCAGCAGCCAAGATTCAGGGCGGTCGAATAATTCACCCCTCCACTTT
CDR3aa: CASSQDSGRSNNSPLHF

abundance: NA
v_gene: TRBV5-6
j_gene: TRBJ2-7
d_gene: NA
CDR3nt: TGTGCCAGCAGCCCATGGGGCTCCTACGAGCAGTACTTC
CDR3aa: CASSPWGSYEQYF

abundance: NA
v_gene: TRBV24-1
j_gene: TRBJ2-2
d_gene: TRBD1
CDR3nt: TGTGCCACCAGTGATTCCAGGGGGCGCGGAACCGGGGAGCTGTTTTTT
CDR3aa: CATSDSRGRGTGELFF

abundance: NA
v_gene: TRBV5-4
j_gene: TRBJ2-7
d_gene: TRBD2
CDR3nt: TGTGCCAGCAGCTTCGGGGGACTAGCGGGGGTTTACGAGCAGTACTTC
CDR3aa: CASSFGGLAGVYEQYF

abundance: NA
v_gene: TRBV6-6
j_gene: TRBJ1-6
d_gene: NA
CDR3nt: TGTGCCAGCAGTCTACAGGGAACGACAACCGCCATTTATAATTCACCCCTCCACTTT
CDR3aa: CASSLQGTTTAIYNSPLHF

abundance: NA
v_gene: TRBV24-1
j_gene: TRBJ1-2
d_gene: NA
CDR3nt: TGTGCCACTTCGGACAGCTATGGCTACACCTTC
CDR3aa: CATSDSYGYTF

abundance: NA
v_gene: TRBV5-5
j_gene: TRBJ1-1
d_gene: NA
CDR3nt: TGTGCCAGCAGCTCAATTAACACTGAGGCTTTCTTT
CDR3aa: CASSSINTEAFF

abundance: NA
v_gene: TRBV5-1
j_gene: TRBJ1-1
d_gene: TRBD1
CDR3nt: TGCGCCAGCAGCCTACAGGGGGTTGAAGCTTTCTTT
CDR3aa: CASSLQGVEAFF

abundance: NA
v_gene: TRBV27
j_gene: TRBJ1-6
d_gene: TRBD1
CDR3nt: TGTGCCAGCAGTCTCAGGGGGGTCCCCCTCCACTTT
CDR3aa: CASSLRGVPLHF

abundance: NA
v_gene: TRBV6-2/TRBV6-3
j_gene: TRBJ1-1
d_gene: TRBD1
CDR3nt: TGTGCCAGCAGCCCTCGTCCCGGGACAGGGTTGAACACTGAAGCTTTCTTT
CDR3aa: CASSPRPGTGLNTEAFF

abundance: NA
v_gene: TRBV11-2
j_gene: TRBJ2-1
d_gene: NA
CDR3nt: TGTGCCAGCAGCTTAGGGGGGTGGTCCTACAATGAGCAGTTCTTC
CDR3aa: CASSLGGWSYNEQFF

abundance: NA
v_gene: TRBV9
j_gene: TRBJ1-5
d_gene: NA
CDR3nt: TGTGCCAGCAGCGTAGGAATCAACAATCAGCCCCAGCATTTT
CDR3aa: CASSVGINNQPQHF

abundance: NA
v_gene: TRBV19
j_gene: TRBJ1-1
d_gene: NA
CDR3nt: TGTGCCAGTAGTCCCAAGGACAGGAACACTGAAGCTTTCTTT
CDR3aa: CASSPKDRNTEAFF

abundance: NA
v_gene: TRBV14
j_gene: TRBJ1-2
d_gene: NA
CDR3nt: TGTGCCAGCAGCCGAACGGGACGAGATAACTATGGCTACACCTTC
CDR3aa: CASSRTGRDNYGYTF

abundance: NA
v_gene: TRBV5-1
j_gene: TRBJ1-4
d_gene: NA
CDR3nt: TGCGCCAGCAGACCCATCGGGACGGGGGATGAAAAACTGTTTTTT
CDR3aa: CASRPIGTGDEKLFF

abundance: NA
v_gene: TRBV6-5
j_gene: TRBJ1-5
d_gene: NA
CDR3nt: TGTGCCAGCAAGGCAGAGTACAATCAGCCCCAGCATTTT
CDR3aa: CASKAEYNQPQHF

abundance: NA
v_gene: TRBV10-1
j_gene: TRBJ2-3
d_gene: NA
CDR3nt: TGCGCCAGCAGTGATTCAAATACGCAGTATTTT
CDR3aa: CASSDSNTQYF

abundance: NA
v_gene: TRBV4-3
j_gene: TRBJ2-2
d_gene: NA
CDR3nt: TGCGCCAGCAGCTTCTCCAGGACCGGGGAGCTGTTTTTT
CDR3aa: CASSFSRTGELFF

abundance: NA
v_gene: TRBV7-9
j_gene: TRBJ1-5
d_gene: NA
CDR3nt: TGTGCCAGCAGCCCTGGGGATCAGCCCCAGCATTTT
CDR3aa: CASSPGDQPQHF

abundance: NA
v_gene: TRBV7-2
j_gene: TRBJ1-3
d_gene: NA
CDR3nt: TGTGCCAGCAGCTTGGCCTCAAAAAACACCATATATTTT
CDR3aa: CASSLASKNTIYF